This T cell receptor beta chain comes out of a study of blood T cell repertoires in COVID-19. Overall study: Nucleic acid was either cDNA or gDNA, and it came from T cells, B-cell-depleted T cells, or PBMCs.

TCRdb's copy holds only in-frame clones and misses some; the assay was immunoSEQ multiplex PCR. The data show approximately 190,000 clones, over 80% seen once. This CDR3 has 17 amino acids. V lost 1 base and J lost 5; bases outside the gene matches: 12. Germline V gene sequence: CDR1 SEHNR, CDR2 FQNEAQ (reference sequence). Participants were aged about 18 to 90 years, lived in about two dozen US areas, and enrolled virtually. Contact with a PCR-confirmed or clinician-diagnosed COVID-19 case occurred within 2 weeks of entry. The rearrangement uses TRBV7-9 and TRBJ2-7, with 9 nucleotides matching TRBD2. The sequenced material came from PBMCs or T cells enriched from blood (not recorded which). The TCR originated in a woman aged 30 to 39 who had been exposed to COVID-19. This CDR3 reads CASSLGVGAGGLDEQYF. The CDR3 coding sequence is TGTGCCAGCAGCTTAGGAGTAGGAGCGGGGGGCTTGGACGAGCAGTACTTC. The whole variable domain, remainder taken from reference TRBV7-9 and TRBJ2-7, is DTGVSQNPRHKITKRGQNVTFRCDPISEHNRLYWYRQTLGQGPEFLTYFQNEAQLEKSRLLSDRFSAERPKGSFSTLEIQRTEQGDSAMYLCASSLGVGAGGLDEQYFGPGTRLTVT.